This TCR beta chain was identified in a study of graft-versus-host responses after intestinal transplantation. On the study more broadly: All recipients got anti-thymocyte globulin induction, then tacrolimus and steroids for 2 to 3 years.

Assay used: immunoSEQ multiplex PCR; TCRdb lists only in-frame clones, some missing. The top ten clones hold 0.38% of a sample with about 61,000 clones, almost 95% of them seen once. As regards this clone: No antigen is known for it.

Material: unstimulated CD4+ T cells sorted from spleen or lymph node cells, obtained before transplant. The sequence was collected from a human donor who was the organ donor for an intestinal transplant.

The CDR3 spells CASRRWGTSNNEQFF. DNA for the CDR3: TGTGCCAGTAGACGCTGGGGAACCTCAAACAATGAGCAGTTCTTC. This sequence joins TRBV19 and TRBJ2-1; D remains ambiguous. From germline, CDR1 is LNHDA and CDR2 SQIVND (reference sequence). CDR3 length: 15 residues. V lost 6 bases and J 5 bases, leaving 17 bases between the germline ends.